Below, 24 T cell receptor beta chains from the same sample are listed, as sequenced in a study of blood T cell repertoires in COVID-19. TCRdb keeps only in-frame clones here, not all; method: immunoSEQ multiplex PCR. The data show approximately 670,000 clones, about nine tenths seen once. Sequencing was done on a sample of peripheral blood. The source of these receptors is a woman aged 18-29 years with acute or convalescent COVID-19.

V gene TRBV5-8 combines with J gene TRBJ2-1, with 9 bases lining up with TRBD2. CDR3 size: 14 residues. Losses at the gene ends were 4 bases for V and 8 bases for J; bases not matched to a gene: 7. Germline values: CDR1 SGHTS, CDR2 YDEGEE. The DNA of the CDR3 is TGTGCCAGCAGCCTTAGCGGGGGCAGGGATGAGCAGTTCTTC. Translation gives CASSLSGGRDEQFF. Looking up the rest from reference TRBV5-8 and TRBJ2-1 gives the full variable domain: EAGVTQSPTHLIKTRGQQATLRCSPISGHTSVYWYQQALGLGLQFLLWYDEGEERNRGNFPPRFSGRQFPNYSSELNVNALELEDSALYLCASSLSGGRDEQFFGPGTRLTVL.

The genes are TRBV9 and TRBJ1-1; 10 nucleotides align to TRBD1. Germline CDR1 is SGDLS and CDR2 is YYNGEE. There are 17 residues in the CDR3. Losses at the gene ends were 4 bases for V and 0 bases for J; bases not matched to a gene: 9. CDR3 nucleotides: TGTGCCAGCAGCACTGACAGGGGGCGCGGAGTGAACACTGAAGCTTTCTTT. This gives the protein CASSTDRGRGVNTEAFF.

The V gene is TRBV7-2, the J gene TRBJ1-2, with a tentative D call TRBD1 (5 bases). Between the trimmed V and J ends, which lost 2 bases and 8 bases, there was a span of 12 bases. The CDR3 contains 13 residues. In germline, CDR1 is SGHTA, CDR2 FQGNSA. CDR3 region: CASSLLPRGGYTF. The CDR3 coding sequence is TGTGCCAGCAGCTTACTGCCTAGGGGAGGCTACACCTTC.

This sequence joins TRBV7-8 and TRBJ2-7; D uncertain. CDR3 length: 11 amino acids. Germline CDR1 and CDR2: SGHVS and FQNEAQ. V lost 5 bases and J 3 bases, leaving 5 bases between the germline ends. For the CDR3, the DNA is TGTGCCAGCAGCCCAGGCTACGAGCAGTACTTC. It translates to CASSPGYEQYF.

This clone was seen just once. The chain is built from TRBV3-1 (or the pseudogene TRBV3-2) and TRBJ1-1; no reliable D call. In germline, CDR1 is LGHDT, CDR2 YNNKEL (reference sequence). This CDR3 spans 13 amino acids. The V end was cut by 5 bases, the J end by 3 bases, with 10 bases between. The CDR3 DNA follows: TGTGCCAGCAGCTCCGGGGTCTACACTGAAGCTTTCTTT. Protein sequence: CASSSGVYTEAFF.

DNA of the CDR3: TGTGCCAGCTCACCACCGACAGGGCAGAACACTGAAGCTTTCTTT. Translating gives CASSPPTGQNTEAFF. V gene TRBV18 combines with J gene TRBJ1-1; 7 nucleotides align to TRBD1. This CDR3 region has 15 residues. Trimming at V came to 0 bases and at J to 1 base, leaving 2 bases not matched to a gene. Germline-derived CDR1 and CDR2 are KGHSH and LQKENI. Full variable domain (rest looked up from reference TRBV18 and TRBJ1-1): NAGVMQNPRHLVRRRGQEARLRCSPMKGHSHVYWYRQLPEEGLKFMVYLQKENIIDESGMPKERFSAEFPKEGPSILRIQQVVRGDSAAYFCASSPPTGQNTEAFFGQGTRLTVV.

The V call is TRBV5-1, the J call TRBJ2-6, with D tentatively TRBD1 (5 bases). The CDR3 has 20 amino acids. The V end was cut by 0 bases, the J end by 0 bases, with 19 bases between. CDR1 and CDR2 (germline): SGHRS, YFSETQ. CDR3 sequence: CASSLDGAGYLTSGANVLTF. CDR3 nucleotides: TGCGCCAGCAGCTTGGATGGGGCAGGCTACCTCACCTCTGGGGCCAACGTCCTGACTTTC.

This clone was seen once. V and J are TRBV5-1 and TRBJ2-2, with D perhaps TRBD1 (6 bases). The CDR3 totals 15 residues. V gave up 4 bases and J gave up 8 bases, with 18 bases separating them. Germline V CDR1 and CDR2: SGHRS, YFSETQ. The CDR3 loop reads CASSPSDRILGELFF. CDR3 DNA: TGCGCCAGCAGCCCAAGCGACAGGATTTTAGGGGAGCTGTTTTTT.

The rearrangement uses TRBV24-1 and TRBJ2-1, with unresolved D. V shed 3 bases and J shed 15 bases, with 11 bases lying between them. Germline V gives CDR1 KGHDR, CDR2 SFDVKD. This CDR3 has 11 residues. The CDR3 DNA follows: TGTGCCACCAGTGATCTGAACTTTTGGTTCTTC. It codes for CATSDLNFWFF.

The CDR3 is CASSGQGAIYTEAFF. Here the CDR3 DNA reads TGTGCCAGCAGCGGACAGGGGGCAATCTACACTGAAGCTTTCTTT. The chain recombines TRBV6-5 with TRBJ1-1, with TRBD1 matching over 11 bases. This CDR3 has 15 residues. J was trimmed by 3 bases and V by 6 bases; bases with no gene match: 6. Germline V gene data show CDR1 as MNHEY and CDR2 as SVGAGI.

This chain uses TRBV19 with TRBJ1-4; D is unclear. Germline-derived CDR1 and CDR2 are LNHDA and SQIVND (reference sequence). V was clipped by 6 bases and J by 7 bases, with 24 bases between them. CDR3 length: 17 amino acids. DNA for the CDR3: TGTGCCAGTAGCCCCGAGAAATGGAGGGTTGGAGGTGAAAAACTGTTTTTT. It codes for CASSPEKWRVGGEKLFF.

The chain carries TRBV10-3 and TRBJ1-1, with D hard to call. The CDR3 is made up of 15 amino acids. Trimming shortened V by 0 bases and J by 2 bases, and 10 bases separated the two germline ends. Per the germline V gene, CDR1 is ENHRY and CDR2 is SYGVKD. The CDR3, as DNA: TGTGCCATCAGTGAGTCGGCAACATTCAACACTGAAGCTTTCTTT. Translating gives CAISESATFNTEAFF.

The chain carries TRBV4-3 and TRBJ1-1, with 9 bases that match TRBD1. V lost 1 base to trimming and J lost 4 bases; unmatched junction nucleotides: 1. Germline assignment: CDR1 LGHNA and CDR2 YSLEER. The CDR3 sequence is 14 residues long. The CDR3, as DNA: TGCGCCAGCAGCCAAGGACAGGGGGGCACTGAAGCTTTCTTT. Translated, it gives CASSQGQGGTEAFF.

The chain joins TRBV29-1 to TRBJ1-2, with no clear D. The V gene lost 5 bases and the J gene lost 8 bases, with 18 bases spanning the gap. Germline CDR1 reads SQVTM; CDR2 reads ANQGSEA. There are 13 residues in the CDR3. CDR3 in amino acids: CSVLATGSMGYTF. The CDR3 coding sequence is TGCAGCGTTTTAGCCACCGGTTCTATGGGCTACACCTTC.

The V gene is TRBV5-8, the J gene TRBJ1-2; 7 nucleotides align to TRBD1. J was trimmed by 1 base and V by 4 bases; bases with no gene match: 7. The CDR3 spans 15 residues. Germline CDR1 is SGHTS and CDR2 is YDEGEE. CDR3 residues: CASSRPRGSNYGYTF. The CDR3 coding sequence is TGTGCCAGCAGCCGCCCCAGGGGGAGTAACTATGGCTACACCTTC.

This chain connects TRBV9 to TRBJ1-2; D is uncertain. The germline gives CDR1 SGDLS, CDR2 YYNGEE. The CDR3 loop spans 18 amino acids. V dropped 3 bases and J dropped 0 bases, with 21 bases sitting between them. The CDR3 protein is CASSAGGGSHFPNYGYTF. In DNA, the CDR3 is TGTGCCAGCAGCGCGGGAGGAGGCAGTCATTTTCCTAACTATGGCTACACCTTC. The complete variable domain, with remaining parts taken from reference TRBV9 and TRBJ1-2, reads DSGVTQTPKHLITATGQRVTLRCSPRSGDLSVYWYQQSLDQGLQFLIQYYNGEERAKGNILERFSAQQFPDLHSELNLSSLELGDSALYFCASSAGGGSHFPNYGYTFGSGTRLTVV.

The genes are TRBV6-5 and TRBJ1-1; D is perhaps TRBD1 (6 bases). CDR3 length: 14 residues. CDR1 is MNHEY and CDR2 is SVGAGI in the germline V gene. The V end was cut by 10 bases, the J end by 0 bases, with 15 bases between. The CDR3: CATPLTGMNTEAFF. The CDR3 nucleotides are TGTGCCACCCCCTTGACAGGTATGAACACTGAAGCTTTCTTT.

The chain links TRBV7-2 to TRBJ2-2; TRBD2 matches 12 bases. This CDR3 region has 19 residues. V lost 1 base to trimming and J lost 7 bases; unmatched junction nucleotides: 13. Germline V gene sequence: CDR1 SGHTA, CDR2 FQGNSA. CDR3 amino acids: CASSLETGWTSGVGGELFF. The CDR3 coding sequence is TGTGCCAGCAGCTTAGAAACGGGCTGGACTAGCGGGGTTGGCGGGGAGCTGTTTTTT.

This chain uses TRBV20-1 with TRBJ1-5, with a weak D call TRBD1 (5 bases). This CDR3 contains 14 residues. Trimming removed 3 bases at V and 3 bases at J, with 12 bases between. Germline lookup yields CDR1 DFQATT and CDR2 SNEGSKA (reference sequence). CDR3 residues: CSASPRGVNQPQHF. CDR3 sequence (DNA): TGCAGTGCTAGTCCTCGGGGGGTCAATCAGCCCCAGCATTTT.

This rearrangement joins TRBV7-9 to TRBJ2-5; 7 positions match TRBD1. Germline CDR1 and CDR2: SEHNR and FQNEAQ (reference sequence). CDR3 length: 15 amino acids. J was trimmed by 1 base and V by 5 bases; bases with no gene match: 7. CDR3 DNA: TGTGCCAGCAGCCTCAACAGGGGAGTCCAAGAGACCCAGTACTTC. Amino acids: CASSLNRGVQETQYF.

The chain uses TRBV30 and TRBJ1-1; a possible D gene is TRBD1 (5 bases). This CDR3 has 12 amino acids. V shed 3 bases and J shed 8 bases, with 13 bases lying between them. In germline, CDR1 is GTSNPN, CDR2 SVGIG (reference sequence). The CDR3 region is CAWRVSGGEAFF. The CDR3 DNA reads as TGTGCCTGGAGAGTTAGCGGGGGGGAAGCTTTCTTT.

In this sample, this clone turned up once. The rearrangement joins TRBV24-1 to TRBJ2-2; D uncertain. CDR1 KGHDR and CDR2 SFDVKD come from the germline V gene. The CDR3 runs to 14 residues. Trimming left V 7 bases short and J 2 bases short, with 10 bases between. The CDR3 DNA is TGTGCCACCAGAAATAACTTAAACACCGGGGAGCTGTTTTTT. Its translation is CATRNNLNTGELFF.

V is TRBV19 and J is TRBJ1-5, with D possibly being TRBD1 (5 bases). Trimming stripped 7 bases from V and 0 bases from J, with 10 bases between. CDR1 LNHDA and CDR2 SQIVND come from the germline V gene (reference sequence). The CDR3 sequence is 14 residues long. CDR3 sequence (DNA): TGTGCCAGTACCCCCAGGGATAGCAATCAGCCCCAGCATTTT. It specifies CASTPRDSNQPQHF. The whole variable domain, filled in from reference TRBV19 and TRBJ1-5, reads DGGITQSPKYLFRKEGQNVTLSCEQNLNHDAMYWYRQDPGQGLRLIYYSQIVNDFQKGDIAEGYSVSREKKESFPLTVTSAQKNPTAFYLCASTPRDSNQPQHFGDGTRLSIL.

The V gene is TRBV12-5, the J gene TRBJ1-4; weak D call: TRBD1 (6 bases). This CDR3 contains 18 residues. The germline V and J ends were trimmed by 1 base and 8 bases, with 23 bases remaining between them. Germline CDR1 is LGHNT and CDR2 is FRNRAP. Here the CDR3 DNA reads TGTGCTAGTGGTTTGGAACCCGCGGTGGGGGCCACTCGGGAAAAACTGTTTTTT. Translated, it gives CASGLEPAVGATREKLFF.